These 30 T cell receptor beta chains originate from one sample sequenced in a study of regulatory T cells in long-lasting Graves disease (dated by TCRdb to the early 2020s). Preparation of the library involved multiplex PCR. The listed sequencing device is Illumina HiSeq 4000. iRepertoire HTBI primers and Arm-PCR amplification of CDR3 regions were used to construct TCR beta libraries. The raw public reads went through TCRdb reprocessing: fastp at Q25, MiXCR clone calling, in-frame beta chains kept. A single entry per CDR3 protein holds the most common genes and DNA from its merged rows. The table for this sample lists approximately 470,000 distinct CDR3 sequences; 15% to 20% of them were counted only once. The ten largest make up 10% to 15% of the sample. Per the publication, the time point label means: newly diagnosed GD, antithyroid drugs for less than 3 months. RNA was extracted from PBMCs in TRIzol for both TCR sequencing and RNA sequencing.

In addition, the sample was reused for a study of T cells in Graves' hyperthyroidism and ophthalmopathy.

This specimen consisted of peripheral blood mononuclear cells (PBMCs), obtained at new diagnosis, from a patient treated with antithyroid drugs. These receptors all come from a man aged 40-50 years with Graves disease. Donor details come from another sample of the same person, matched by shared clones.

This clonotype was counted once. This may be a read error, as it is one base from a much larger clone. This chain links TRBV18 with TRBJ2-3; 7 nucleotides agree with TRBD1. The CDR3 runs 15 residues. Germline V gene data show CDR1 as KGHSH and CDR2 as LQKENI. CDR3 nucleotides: TGTGACAGCTCACGTCAGACAGGGAGCACAGATACGCAGTATTTT. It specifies CDSSRQTGSTDTQYF.

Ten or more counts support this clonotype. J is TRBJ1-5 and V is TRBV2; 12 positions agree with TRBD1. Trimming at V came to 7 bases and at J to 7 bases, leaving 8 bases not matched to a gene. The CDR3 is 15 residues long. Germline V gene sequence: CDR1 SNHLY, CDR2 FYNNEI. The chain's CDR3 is CASTRDRGLGQPQHF. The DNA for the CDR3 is TGTGCCAGCACCCGGGACAGGGGGCTAGGGCAGCCCCAGCATTTT.

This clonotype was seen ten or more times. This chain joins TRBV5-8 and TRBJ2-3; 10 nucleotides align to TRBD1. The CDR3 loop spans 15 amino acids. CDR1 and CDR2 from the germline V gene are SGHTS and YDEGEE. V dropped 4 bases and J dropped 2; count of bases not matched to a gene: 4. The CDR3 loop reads CASSTGTGVTDTQYF. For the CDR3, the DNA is TGTGCCAGCAGCACCGGGACAGGGGTCACAGATACGCAGTATTTT.

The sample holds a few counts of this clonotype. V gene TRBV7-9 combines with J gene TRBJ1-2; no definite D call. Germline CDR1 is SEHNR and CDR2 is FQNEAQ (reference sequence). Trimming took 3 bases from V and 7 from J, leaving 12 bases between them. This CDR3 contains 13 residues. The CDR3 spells CASSFGGSFGYTF. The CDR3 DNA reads TGTGCCAGCAGCTTTGGAGGGTCTTTTGGCTACACCTTC. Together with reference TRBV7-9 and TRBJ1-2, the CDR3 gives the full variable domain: DTGVSQNPRHKITKRGQNVTFRCDPISEHNRLYWYRQTLGQGPEFLTYFQNEAQLEKSRLLSDRFSAERPKGSFSTLEIQRTEQGDSAMYLCASSFGGSFGYTFGSGTRLTVV.

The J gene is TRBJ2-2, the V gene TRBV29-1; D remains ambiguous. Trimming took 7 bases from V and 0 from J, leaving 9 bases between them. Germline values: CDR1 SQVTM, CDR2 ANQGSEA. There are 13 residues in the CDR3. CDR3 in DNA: TGCAGCGCCCGACGATCGAACACCGGGGAGCTGTTTTTT. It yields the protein CSARRSNTGELFF.

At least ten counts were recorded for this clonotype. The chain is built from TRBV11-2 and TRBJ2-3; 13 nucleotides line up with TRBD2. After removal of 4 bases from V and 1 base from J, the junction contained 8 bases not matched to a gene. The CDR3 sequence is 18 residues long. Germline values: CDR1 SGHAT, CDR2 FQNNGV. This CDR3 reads CASSSGLAGDIGTDTQYF. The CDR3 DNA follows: TGTGCCAGCAGCTCTGGACTAGCGGGAGACATTGGCACAGATACGCAGTATTTT.

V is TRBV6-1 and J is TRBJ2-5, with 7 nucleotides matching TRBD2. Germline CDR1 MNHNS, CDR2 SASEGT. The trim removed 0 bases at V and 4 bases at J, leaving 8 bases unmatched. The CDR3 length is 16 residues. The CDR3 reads CASSEAGAGVTETQYF. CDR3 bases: TGTGCCAGCAGTGAAGCGGGCGCGGGAGTAACAGAGACCCAGTACTTC.

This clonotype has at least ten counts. The DNA for the CDR3 is TGCAGTGCTAGAGCCCCTAGGCGGGCCCCAGATACGCAGTATTTT. Its translation is CSARAPRRAPDTQYF. The chain has TRBV20-1 and TRBJ2-3; tentatively, D is TRBD2 (5 bases). Germline CDR1 reads DFQATT; CDR2 reads SNEGSKA (reference sequence). V lost 1 base and J lost 4, with 15 bases in between. CDR3 length: 15 amino acids.

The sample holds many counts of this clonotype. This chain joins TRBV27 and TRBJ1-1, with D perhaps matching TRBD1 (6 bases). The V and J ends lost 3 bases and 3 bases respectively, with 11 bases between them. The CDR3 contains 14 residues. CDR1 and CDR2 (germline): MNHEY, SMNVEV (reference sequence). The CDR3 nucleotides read TGTGCCAGCAGTTTTGGCAGGGGCGACACTGAAGCTTTCTTT. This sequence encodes CASSFGRGDTEAFF.

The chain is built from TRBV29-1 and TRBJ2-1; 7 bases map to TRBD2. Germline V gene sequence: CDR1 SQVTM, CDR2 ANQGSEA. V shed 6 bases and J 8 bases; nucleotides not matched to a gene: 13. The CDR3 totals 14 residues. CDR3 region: CSVATGGRKYEQFF. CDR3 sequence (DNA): TGCAGCGTGGCGACTGGCGGGAGAAAATATGAGCAGTTCTTC.

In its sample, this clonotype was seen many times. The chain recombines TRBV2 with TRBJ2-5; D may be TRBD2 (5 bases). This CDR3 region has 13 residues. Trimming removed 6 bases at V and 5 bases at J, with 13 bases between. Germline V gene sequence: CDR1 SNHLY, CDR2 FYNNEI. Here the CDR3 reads CASSRGQDETQYF. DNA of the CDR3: TGTGCCAGCAGCAGAGGGCAGGACGAGACCCAGTACTTC.

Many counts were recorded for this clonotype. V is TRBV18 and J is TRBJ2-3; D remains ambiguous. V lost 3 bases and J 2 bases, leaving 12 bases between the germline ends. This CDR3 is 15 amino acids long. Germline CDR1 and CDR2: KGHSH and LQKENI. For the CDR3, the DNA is TGTGCCAGCTCACCTTCTTCCCGTGTCACAGATACGCAGTATTTT. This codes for CASSPSSRVTDTQYF.

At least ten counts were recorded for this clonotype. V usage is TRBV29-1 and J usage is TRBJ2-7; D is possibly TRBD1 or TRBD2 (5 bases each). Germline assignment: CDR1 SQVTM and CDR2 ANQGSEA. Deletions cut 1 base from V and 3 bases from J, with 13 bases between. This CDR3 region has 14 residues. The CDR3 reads CSVEGGAGYYEQYF. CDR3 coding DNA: TGCAGCGTTGAAGGAGGGGCAGGCTACTACGAGCAGTACTTC.

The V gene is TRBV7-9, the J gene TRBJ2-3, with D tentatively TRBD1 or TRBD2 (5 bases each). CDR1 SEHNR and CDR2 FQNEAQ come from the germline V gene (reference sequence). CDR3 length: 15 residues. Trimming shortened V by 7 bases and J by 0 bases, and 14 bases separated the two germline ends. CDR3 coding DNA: TGTGCCAGCACCCTGTGGGGGAAGAGCACAGATACGCAGTATTTT. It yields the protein CASTLWGKSTDTQYF.

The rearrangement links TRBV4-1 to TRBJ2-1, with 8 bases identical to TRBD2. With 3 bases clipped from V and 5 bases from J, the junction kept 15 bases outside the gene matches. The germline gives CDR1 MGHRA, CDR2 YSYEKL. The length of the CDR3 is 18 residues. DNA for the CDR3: TGCGCCAGCAGCCATCTTAAGGGGCCGGGAGGGCCAAACAATGAGCAGTTCTTC. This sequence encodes CASSHLKGPGGPNNEQFF.

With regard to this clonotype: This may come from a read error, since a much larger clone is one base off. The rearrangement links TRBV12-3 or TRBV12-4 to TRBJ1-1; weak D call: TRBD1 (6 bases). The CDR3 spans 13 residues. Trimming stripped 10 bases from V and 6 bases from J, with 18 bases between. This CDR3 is CATLQGDTPEAFF. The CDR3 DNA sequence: TGTGCCACTCTCCAAGGGGACACCCCTGAAGCTTTCTTT.

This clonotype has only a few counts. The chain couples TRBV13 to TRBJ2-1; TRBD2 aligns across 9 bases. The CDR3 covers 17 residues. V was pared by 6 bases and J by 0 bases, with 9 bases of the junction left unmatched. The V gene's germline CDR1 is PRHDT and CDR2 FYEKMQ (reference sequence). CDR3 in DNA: TGTGCCAGCAGAGCCTCCCTAGCGGGACGCTCCTACAATGAGCAGTTCTTC. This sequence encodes CASRASLAGRSYNEQFF. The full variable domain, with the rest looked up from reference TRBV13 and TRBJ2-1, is AAGVIQSPRHLIKEKRETATLKCYPIPRHDTVYWYQQGPGQDPQFLISFYEKMQSDKGSIPDRFSAQQFSDYHSELNMSSLELGDSALYFCASRASLAGRSYNEQFFGPGTRLTVL.

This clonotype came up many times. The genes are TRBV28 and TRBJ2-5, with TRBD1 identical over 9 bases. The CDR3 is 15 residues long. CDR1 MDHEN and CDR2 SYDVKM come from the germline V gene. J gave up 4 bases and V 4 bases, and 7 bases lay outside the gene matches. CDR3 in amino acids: CASSSLTGGIETQYF. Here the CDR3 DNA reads TGTGCCAGCAGTTCATTAACAGGGGGCATAGAGACCCAGTACTTC.

Here the CDR3 reads CSVGGSSGANVLTF. The CDR3 region has the DNA TGCAGCGTTGGCGGGAGCTCTGGGGCCAACGTCCTGACTTTC. This rearrangement joins TRBV29-1 to TRBJ2-6; 7 bases are a match to TRBD2. The CDR3 totals 14 residues. The J segment lost 0 bases and the V segment lost 4 bases, leaving 0 bases of the junction unmatched. The germline V gene has CDR1 SQVTM and CDR2 ANQGSEA.

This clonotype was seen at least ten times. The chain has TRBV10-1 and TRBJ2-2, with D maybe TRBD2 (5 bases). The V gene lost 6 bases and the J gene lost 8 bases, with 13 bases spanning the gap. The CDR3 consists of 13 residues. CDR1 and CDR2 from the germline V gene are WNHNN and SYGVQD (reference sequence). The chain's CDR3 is CASSVSGSGELFF. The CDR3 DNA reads TGCGCCAGCAGCGTCAGCGGCTCGGGGGAGCTGTTTTTT.

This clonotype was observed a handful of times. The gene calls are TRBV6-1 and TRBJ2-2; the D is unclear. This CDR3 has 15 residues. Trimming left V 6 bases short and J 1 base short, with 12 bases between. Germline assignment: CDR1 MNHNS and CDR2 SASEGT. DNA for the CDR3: TGTGCCAGCAGGGCCGCGGCAGGGAACACCGGGGAGCTGTTTTTT. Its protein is CASRAAAGNTGELFF.

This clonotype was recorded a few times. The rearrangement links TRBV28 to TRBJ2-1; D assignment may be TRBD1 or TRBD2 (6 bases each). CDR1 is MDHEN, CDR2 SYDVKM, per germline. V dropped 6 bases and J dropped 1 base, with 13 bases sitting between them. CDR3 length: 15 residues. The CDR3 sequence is CASRATGASYNEQFF. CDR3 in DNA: TGTGCCAGCAGGGCCACGGGGGCTTCCTACAATGAGCAGTTCTTC.

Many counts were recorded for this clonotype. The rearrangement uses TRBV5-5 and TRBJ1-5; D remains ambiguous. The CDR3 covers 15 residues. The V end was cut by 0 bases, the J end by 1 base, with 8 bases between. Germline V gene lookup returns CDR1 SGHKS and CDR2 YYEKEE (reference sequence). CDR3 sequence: CASSLAEASNQPQHF. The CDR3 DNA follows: TGTGCCAGCAGCTTGGCTGAGGCCAGCAATCAGCCCCAGCATTTT.

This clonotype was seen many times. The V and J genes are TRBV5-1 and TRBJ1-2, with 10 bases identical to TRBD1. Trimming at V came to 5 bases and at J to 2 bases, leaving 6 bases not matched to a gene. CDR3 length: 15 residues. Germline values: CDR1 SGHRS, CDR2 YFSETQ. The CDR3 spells CASRPPGQGNYGYTF. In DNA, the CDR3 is TGCGCCAGCAGGCCCCCGGGACAGGGGAACTATGGCTACACCTTC.

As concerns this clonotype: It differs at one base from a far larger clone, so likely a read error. CDR3 nucleotide sequence: TGTGCCAGCAGATCGGGAGGCTACTACGAGCAGTACTTC. Translating gives CASRSGGYYEQYF. The chain uses TRBV28 and TRBJ2-7; 7 nucleotides align to TRBD2. The germline V gene has CDR1 MDHEN and CDR2 SYDVKM. With V trimmed by 6 bases and J by 3 bases, 5 bases remained unmatched. The length of the CDR3 is 13 residues.

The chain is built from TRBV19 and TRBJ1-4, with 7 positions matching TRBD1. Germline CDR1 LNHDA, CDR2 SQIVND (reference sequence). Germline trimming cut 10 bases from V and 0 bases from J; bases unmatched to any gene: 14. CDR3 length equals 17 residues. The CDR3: CATGGVGTAATNEKLFF. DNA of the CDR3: TGTGCCACCGGAGGGGTTGGGACAGCTGCAACTAATGAAAAACTGTTTTTT.

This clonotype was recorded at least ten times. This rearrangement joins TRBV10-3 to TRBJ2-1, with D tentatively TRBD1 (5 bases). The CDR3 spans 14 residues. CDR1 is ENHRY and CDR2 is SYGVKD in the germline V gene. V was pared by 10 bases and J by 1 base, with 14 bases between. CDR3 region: CATRFRDSYNEQFF. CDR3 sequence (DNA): TGTGCCACGAGATTCAGGGATTCCTACAATGAGCAGTTCTTC.

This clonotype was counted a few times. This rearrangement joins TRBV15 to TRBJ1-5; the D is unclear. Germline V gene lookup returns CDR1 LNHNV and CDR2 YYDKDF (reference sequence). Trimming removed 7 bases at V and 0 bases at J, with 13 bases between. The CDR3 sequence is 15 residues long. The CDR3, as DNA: TGTGCCACCACCTCGTCGGGTAATAGCAATCAGCCCCAGCATTTT. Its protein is CATTSSGNSNQPQHF.

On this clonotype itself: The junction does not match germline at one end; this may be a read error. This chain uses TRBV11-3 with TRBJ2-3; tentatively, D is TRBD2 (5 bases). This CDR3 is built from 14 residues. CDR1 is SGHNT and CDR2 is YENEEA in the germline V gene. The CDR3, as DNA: TGTGCCCGCAGCCCGAGCGGTGACACAGATACGCAGTATTTT. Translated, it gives CARSPSGDTDTQYF.

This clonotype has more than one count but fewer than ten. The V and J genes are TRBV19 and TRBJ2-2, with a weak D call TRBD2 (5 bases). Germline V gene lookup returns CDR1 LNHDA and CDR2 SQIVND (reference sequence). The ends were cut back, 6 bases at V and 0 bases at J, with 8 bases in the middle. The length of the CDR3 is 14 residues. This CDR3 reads CASSRRPNTGELFF. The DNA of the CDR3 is TGTGCCAGTAGCCGGAGGCCGAACACCGGGGAGCTGTTTTTT.